This T cell receptor (beta chain) was recorded in a study of tumor-infiltrating lymphocytes in primary liver carcinoma. General study results and limits: Paired tumor-adjacent and tumor-blood samples overlapped less than tumor region pairs did.

With regard to this clonotype: Its antigen is as yet unknown. A read error may account for a junction end that differs from germline.

DNA and RNA were both co-extracted from around 20-30 mg of bulk tissue that had not been sorted. Patients underwent surgical resection for primary liver carcinoma. Treatment-naive at the time, the patients had chronic HBV infection. Sampling of each tumor involved five separate regions. Production of TCR beta cDNA used approximately 0.45 ug total RNA together with a constant-region primer. A slightly modified ARM-PCR protocol with three nested multiplex PCR rounds produced these TCR beta libraries. TCRdb re-called the multiplex PCR reads through MiXCR, storing one row per CDR3 protein. The sample holds 100,000 or so distinct CDR3 sequences, around 83% seen once. Sequencing input: liver tumor tissue from sampling region 3. Subset given: tumor region T3, left-lateral pole. The receptor was isolated from a man aged 40-50 years with primary liver carcinoma and hepatitis B virus infection.

CDR3 nucleotides: TGCGCCAACAGCGGGGGAGGGCAGGAAGATACGCAGTATTTT. It yields the protein CANSGGGQEDTQYF. The chain recombines TRBV5-1 with TRBJ2-3, with 8 nucleotides matching TRBD2. The CDR3 spans 14 residues. Germline CDR1 and CDR2: SGHRS and YFSETQ.